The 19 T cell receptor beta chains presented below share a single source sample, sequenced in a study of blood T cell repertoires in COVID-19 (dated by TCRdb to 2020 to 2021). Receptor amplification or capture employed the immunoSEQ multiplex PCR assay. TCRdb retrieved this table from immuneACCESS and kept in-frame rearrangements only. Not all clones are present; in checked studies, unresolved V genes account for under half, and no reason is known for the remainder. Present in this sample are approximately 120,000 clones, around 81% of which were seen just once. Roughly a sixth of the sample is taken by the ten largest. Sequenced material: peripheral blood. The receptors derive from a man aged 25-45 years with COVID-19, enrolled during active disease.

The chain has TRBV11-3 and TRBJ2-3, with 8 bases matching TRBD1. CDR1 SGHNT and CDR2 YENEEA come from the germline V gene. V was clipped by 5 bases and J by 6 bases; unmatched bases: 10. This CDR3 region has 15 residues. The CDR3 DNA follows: TGTGCCAGCAGCCCCGTCAGGGGGCTTCTTGATACGCAGTATTTT. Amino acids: CASSPVRGLLDTQYF. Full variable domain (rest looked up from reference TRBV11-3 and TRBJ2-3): EAGVVQSPRYKIIEKKQPVAFWCNPISGHNTLYWYLQNLGQGPELLIRYENEEAVDDSQLPKDRFSAERLKGVDSTLKIQPAELGDSAVYLCASSPVRGLLDTQYFGPGTRLTVL.

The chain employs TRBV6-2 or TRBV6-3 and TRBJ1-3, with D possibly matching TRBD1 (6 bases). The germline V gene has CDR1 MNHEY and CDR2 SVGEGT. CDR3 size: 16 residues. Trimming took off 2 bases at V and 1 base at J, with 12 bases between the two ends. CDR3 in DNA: TGTGCCAGCAGTTACCCCGGGACACCATCTGGAAACACCATATATTTT. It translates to CASSYPGTPSGNTIYF.

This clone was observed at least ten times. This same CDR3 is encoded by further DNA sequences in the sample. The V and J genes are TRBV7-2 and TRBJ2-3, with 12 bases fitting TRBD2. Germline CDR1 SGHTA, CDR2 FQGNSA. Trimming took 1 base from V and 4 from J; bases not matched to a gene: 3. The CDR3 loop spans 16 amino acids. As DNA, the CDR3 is TGTGCCAGCAGCTTAGTGGCTAGCGGGGGGGCAGATACGCAGTATTTT. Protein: CASSLVASGGADTQYF.

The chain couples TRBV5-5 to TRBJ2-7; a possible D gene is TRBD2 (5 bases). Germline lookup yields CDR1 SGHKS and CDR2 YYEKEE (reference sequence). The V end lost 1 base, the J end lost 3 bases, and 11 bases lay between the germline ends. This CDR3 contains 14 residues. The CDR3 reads CASSLFTGNYEQYF. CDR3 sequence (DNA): TGTGCCAGCAGCTTGTTCACGGGGAACTACGAGCAGTACTTC. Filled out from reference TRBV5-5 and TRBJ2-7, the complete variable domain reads DAGVTQSPTHLIKTRGQQVTLRCSPISGHKSVSWYQQVLGQGPQFIFQYYEKEERGRGNFPDRFSARQFPNYSSELNVNALLLGDSALYLCASSLFTGNYEQYFGPGTRLTVT.

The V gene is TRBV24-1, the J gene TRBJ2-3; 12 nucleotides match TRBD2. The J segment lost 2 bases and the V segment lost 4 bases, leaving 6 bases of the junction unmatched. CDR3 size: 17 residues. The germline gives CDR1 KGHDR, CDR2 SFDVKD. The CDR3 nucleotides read TGTGCCACCAGTGAGTTGACTAGCGGGGGACCCACAGATACGCAGTATTTT. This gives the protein CATSELTSGGPTDTQYF.

The CDR3 region is CASSPRDSGGWSEQYF. The CDR3 DNA sequence: TGTGCCAGCAGCCCCCGAGATAGCGGGGGGTGGTCCGAGCAGTACTTC. This chain joins TRBV7-2 and TRBJ2-7; 10 bases are a match to TRBD2. CDR3 length: 16 residues. The ends lost 5 bases at V and 6 bases at J; junction bases unmatched: 13. In germline, CDR1 is SGHTA, CDR2 FQGNSA.

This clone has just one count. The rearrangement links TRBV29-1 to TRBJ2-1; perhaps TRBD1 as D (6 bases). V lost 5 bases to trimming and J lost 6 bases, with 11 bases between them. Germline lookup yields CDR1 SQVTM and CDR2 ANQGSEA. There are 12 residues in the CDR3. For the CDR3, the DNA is TGCAGCGTTCGGGAAGGGGGCAATGAGCAGTTCTTC. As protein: CSVREGGNEQFF.

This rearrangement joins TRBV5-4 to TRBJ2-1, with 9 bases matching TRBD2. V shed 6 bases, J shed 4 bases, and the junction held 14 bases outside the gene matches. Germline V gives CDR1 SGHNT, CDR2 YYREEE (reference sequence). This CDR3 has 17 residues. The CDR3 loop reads CASTLEGSGGSYNEQFF. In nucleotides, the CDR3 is TGTGCCAGCACCTTAGAGGGTAGCGGGGGTTCATACAATGAGCAGTTCTTC.

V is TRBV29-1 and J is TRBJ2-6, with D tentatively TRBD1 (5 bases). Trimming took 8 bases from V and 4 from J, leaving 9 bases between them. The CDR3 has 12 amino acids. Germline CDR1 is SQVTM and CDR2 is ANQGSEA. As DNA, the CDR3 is TGCAGCTTCAGGGCCGGGGCCAACGTCCTGACTTTC. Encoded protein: CSFRAGANVLTF.

Here the CDR3 reads CASLSSYAFSAGELFF. The CDR3 DNA reads as TGTGCCAGCCTTTCTAGTTATGCTTTCAGCGCCGGGGAGCTGTTTTTT. This chain uses TRBV28 with TRBJ2-2; D unclear. Per the germline V gene, CDR1 is MDHEN and CDR2 is SYDVKM. The CDR3 totals 16 residues. V was pared by 8 bases and J by 6 bases, with 22 bases between.

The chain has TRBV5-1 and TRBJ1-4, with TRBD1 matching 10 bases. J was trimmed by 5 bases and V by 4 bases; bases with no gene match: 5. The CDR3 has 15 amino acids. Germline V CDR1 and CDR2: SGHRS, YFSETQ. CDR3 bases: TGCGCCAGCAGCGCCTCGGGACAGGGGAATGAAAAACTGTTTTTT. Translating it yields CASSASGQGNEKLFF.

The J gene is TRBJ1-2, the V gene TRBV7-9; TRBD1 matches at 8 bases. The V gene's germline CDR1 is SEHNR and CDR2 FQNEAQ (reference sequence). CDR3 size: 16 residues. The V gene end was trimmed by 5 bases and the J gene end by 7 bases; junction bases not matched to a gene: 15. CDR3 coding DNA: TGTGCCAGCAGCCCACCCTTAGACAGGGGCGAGAGTGGCTACACCTTC. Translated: CASSPPLDRGESGYTF.

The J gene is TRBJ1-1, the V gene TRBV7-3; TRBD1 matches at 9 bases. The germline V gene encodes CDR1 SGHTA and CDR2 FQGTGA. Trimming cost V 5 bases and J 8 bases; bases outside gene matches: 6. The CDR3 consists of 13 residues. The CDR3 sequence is CASSLNRGLEAFF. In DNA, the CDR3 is TGTGCCAGCAGCCTTAACAGGGGGCTAGAAGCTTTCTTT.

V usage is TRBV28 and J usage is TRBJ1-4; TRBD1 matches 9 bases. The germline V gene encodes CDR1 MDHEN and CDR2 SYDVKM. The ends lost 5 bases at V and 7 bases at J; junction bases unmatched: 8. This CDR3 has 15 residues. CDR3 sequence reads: CASSTGQGSREKLFF. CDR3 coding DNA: TGTGCCAGCAGTACAGGACAGGGGAGTCGTGAAAAACTGTTTTTT.

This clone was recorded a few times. The CDR3 coding sequence is TGTGCCACCAGTGATTTGGGGACAGGCCGGACGCCGAACACCGGGGAGCTGTTTTTT. Translation gives CATSDLGTGRTPNTGELFF. The chain employs TRBV24-1 and TRBJ2-2, with TRBD1 matching over 8 bases. CDR3 size: 19 residues. Germline loops: CDR1 KGHDR, CDR2 SFDVKD. V shed 0 bases and J 0 bases; nucleotides not matched to a gene: 8.

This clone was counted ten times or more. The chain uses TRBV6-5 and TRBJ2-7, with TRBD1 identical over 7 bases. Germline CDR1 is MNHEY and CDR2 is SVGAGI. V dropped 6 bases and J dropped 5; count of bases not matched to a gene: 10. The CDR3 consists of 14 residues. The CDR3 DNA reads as TGTGCCAGCAGGCGCGACAGGGCAGGCCACGAGCAGTACTTC. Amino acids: CASRRDRAGHEQYF.

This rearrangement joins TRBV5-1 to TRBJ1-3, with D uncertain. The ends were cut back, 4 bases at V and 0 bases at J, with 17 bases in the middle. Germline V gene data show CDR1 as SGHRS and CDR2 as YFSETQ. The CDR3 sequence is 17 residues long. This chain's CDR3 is CASSPRPQVNSGNTIYF. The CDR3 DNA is TGCGCCAGCAGCCCGAGACCGCAGGTTAACTCTGGAAACACCATATATTTT.

The CDR3 sequence: CATTSGGNTGELFF. In DNA, the CDR3 is TGCGCCACTACTAGCGGGGGGAACACCGGGGAGCTGTTTTTT. The V and J genes are TRBV5-1 and TRBJ2-2; 11 nucleotides line up with TRBD2. J lost 1 base, V lost 9 bases, and 2 bases had no gene match. The CDR3 totals 14 residues. CDR1 is SGHRS, CDR2 YFSETQ, per germline. Full variable domain (rest looked up from reference TRBV5-1 and TRBJ2-2): KAGVTQTPRYLIKTRGQQVTLSCSPISGHRSVSWYQQTPGQGLQFLFEYFSETQRNKGNFPGRFSGRQFSNSRSEMNVSTLELGDSALYLCATTSGGNTGELFFGEGSRLTVL.

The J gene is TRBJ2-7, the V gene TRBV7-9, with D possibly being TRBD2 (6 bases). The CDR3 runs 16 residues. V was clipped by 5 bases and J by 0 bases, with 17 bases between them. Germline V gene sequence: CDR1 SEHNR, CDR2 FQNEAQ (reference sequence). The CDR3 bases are TGTGCCAGCAGCCATTTGTTAAAGGACTACTCCTACGAGCAGTACTTC. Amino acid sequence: CASSHLLKDYSYEQYF.